This T cell receptor (beta chain) was documented in a study of shared clonotypes between healthy human individuals. Trimming stripped 1 base from V and 5 bases from J, with 12 bases between. CDR1 is SGHAT and CDR2 is FQNNGV in the germline V gene. The CDR3 length is 15 residues. Every subset had its genomic DNA shared out evenly among several immunoSEQ plates. Authors' methods: ImmunoSEQ gave junction-only sequences without quality scores, so filtering differed. This table comes from immunoSEQ multiplex PCR, and its TCRdb copy is limited to in-frame clones, with some not included. The V and J calls and clone size were taken over from that table, and D and trimming were inferred from the DNA. The sample contains some 89,000 clones, roughly two thirds of which appear only once.

This clonotype originated in a man younger than 45 in good health. The chain is built from TRBV11-2 and TRBJ2-1; D uncertain. Sequenced input: memory CD8+ T cells sorted from blood. Subset given: CD45RO+ cells pooled with CCR7-negative TemRA cells. The CDR3 protein is CASSLGASGNNEQFF. CDR3 bases: TGTGCCAGCAGCTTAGGAGCTAGTGGAAACAATGAGCAGTTCTTC.